Below are 17 T cell receptor beta chains sequenced from a single sample in a study of blood T cell repertoires in COVID-19. The repertoire was sequenced with immunoSEQ multiplex PCR; TCRdb's copy has only in-frame clones and lacks some. The data contain under 250,000 clones, around 83% of them seen just once; the ten biggest clones take up roughly 7.6%. The sequencing input was peripheral blood. Receptors were obtained from a woman aged 45-60 years with acute or convalescent COVID-19.

This chain uses TRBV27 with TRBJ2-7, with 7 bases matching TRBD1. Germline V gene lookup returns CDR1 MNHEY and CDR2 SMNVEV (reference sequence). V dropped 6 bases and J dropped 2; count of bases not matched to a gene: 7. This CDR3 has 14 residues. The CDR3 nucleotides read TGTGCCAGCAGGTTACAGGGGCCCACCTACGAGCAGTACTTC. Residues: CASRLQGPTYEQYF.

The V and J genes are TRBV19 and TRBJ2-1; 7 bases map to TRBD2. This CDR3 has 12 amino acids. The V gene's germline CDR1 is LNHDA and CDR2 SQIVND (reference sequence). With 1 base clipped from V and 11 bases from J, the junction kept 2 bases outside the gene matches. The CDR3 sequence is CASSIGAGQQFF. The CDR3 region has the DNA TGTGCCAGTAGTATAGGAGCGGGACAGCAGTTCTTC.

This chain connects TRBV24-1 to TRBJ2-6; D may be TRBD2 (5 bases). The CDR3 loop spans 16 amino acids. Trimming shortened V by 3 bases and J by 4 bases, and 12 bases separated the two germline ends. CDR1 KGHDR and CDR2 SFDVKD come from the germline V gene. The CDR3 loop reads CATSDETAAGANVLTF. CDR3 DNA sequence: TGTGCCACCAGTGATGAAACAGCGGCAGGGGCCAACGTCCTGACTTTC.

This chain links TRBV5-5 with TRBJ1-2; 7 bases fit TRBD1. The CDR3 covers 14 residues. J gave up 7 bases and V 1 base, and 7 bases lay outside the gene matches. Germline lookup yields CDR1 SGHKS and CDR2 YYEKEE (reference sequence). The DNA of the CDR3 is TGTGCCAGCAGCTTGATCTCAGGGGACAGTGGCTACACCTTC. Translating gives CASSLISGDSGYTF.

The genes are TRBV2 and TRBJ1-2; 7 bases align to TRBD1. The CDR3 loop spans 14 amino acids. The V segment lost 4 bases and the J segment 5 bases; nucleotides outside the gene matches: 7. Germline V gene lookup returns CDR1 SNHLY and CDR2 FYNNEI. CDR3 loop: CASSVEGGAYGYTF. Here the CDR3 DNA reads TGTGCCAGCAGTGTAGAAGGGGGCGCTTATGGCTACACCTTC.

The V and J genes are TRBV2 and TRBJ1-3; possible D gene TRBD1, 6 bases. V lost 6 bases, J lost 0 bases, and 18 bases lay in between. Germline loops: CDR1 SNHLY, CDR2 FYNNEI. This CDR3 contains 17 residues. DNA for the CDR3: TGTGCCAGCAGGGCCGGGGGGCTTACTAGCTCTGGAAACACCATATATTTT. It codes for CASRAGGLTSSGNTIYF.

This rearrangement joins TRBV5-6 to TRBJ2-5; the match to TRBD1 covers 9 bases. Germline CDR1 is SGHDT and CDR2 is YYEEEE. CDR3 length equals 15 residues. V gave up 4 bases and J gave up 5 bases; unmatched junction bases: 9. The CDR3 DNA is TGTGCCAGCAGCAACCGGGACAGGGTTCGTGAGACCCAGTACTTC. Translating gives CASSNRDRVRETQYF.

The rearrangement joins TRBV24-1 to TRBJ2-1; 8 nucleotides align to TRBD2. From germline, CDR1 is KGHDR and CDR2 SFDVKD. J gave up 6 bases and V 0 bases, and 3 bases lay outside the gene matches. This CDR3 comprises 15 residues. The CDR3 sequence: CATSDLGLASNEQFF. The CDR3 DNA sequence: TGTGCCACCAGTGATTTGGGACTAGCCTCCAATGAGCAGTTCTTC.

The chain combines TRBV5-1 with TRBJ1-4, with 8 positions matching TRBD1. The germline gives CDR1 SGHRS, CDR2 YFSETQ. This CDR3 spans 18 amino acids. The junction had 19 bases not matched to a gene; V was cut back by 5 bases and J by 7 bases. CDR3 in DNA: TGCGCCAGCAGTTCGGGGACAGGACCTACTCGATCGGGTGAAAAACTGTTTTTT. It is translated as CASSSGTGPTRSGEKLFF.

This sequence joins TRBV7-8 and TRBJ1-1; D is ambiguous. V was shortened by 1 base and J by 0 bases, with 6 bases between the two germline ends. CDR3 length: 14 amino acids. Per the germline V gene, CDR1 is SGHVS and CDR2 is FQNEAQ. The CDR3 protein is CASSLVPMNTEAFF. Written as DNA, the CDR3 is TGTGCCAGCAGCTTAGTCCCCATGAACACTGAAGCTTTCTTT.

The rearrangement links TRBV7-9 to TRBJ2-1, with 7 nucleotides matching TRBD2. The CDR3 totals 15 residues. In germline, CDR1 is SEHNR, CDR2 FQNEAQ (reference sequence). Trimming cost V 0 bases and J 5 bases; bases outside gene matches: 4. CDR3 sequence reads: CASSLAGLSNNEQFF. The CDR3 DNA is TGTGCCAGCAGCTTAGCGGGACTATCTAACAATGAGCAGTTCTTC.

The chain carries TRBV10-1 and TRBJ1-3; TRBD1 aligns across 9 bases. Germline CDR1 WNHNN, CDR2 SYGVQD (reference sequence). Unmatched junction bases numbered 5, after V lost 6 bases and J lost 2 bases. The CDR3 loop spans 15 amino acids. CDR3 nucleotide sequence: TGCGCCAGCAGATCGGGACAGGGACCTGGAAACACCATATATTTT. Translation: CASRSGQGPGNTIYF.

This chain links TRBV18 with TRBJ2-1; D is perhaps TRBD2 (6 bases). The V and J ends lost 0 bases and 0 bases respectively, with 9 bases between them. Per germline, CDR1 KGHSH and CDR2 LQKENI. The CDR3 is 16 residues long. The CDR3 DNA reads TGTGCCAGCTCACCACCGACTAGTGGCTCCTACAATGAGCAGTTCTTC. Translation gives CASSPPTSGSYNEQFF.

This chain joins TRBV3-1 (or the pseudogene TRBV3-2) and TRBJ2-3, with D maybe TRBD2 (6 bases). CDR1 LGHDT and CDR2 YNNKEL come from the germline V gene (reference sequence). This CDR3 has 18 amino acids. The germline V and J ends were trimmed by 0 bases and 1 base, with 17 bases remaining between them. CDR3 sequence reads: CASSQESLALGGTDTQYF. For the CDR3, the DNA is TGTGCCAGCAGCCAAGAAAGCCTAGCGCTGGGGGGCACAGATACGCAGTATTTT.

This clone was seen a single time. The rearrangement uses TRBV30 and TRBJ2-3; 7 bases are a match to TRBD2. Germline V gene lookup returns CDR1 GTSNPN and CDR2 SVGIG (reference sequence). This CDR3 is 13 amino acids long. In DNA form, the CDR3 reads TGTGCTCGGGCGGTGGTAGCGGGAGATACGCAGTATTTT. Translated, it gives CARAVVAGDTQYF.

The chain is built from TRBV11-2 and TRBJ2-3, with TRBD2 matching 7 bases. The length of the CDR3 is 16 residues. Trimming at V came to 1 base and at J to 0 bases, leaving 4 bases not matched to a gene. Germline V CDR1 and CDR2: SGHAT, FQNNGV. The CDR3 nucleotides are TGTGCCAGCAGCTTAGGGAGCGGGACTAGCACAGATACGCAGTATTTT. Translated, it gives CASSLGSGTSTDTQYF.

This chain joins TRBV4-1 and TRBJ1-1; D possibly corresponds to TRBD1 (6 bases). This CDR3 region has 16 residues. The germline gives CDR1 MGHRA, CDR2 YSYEKL. The V end lost 0 bases, the J end lost 1 base, and 12 bases lay between the germline ends. The CDR3 protein is CASSQEGAGWNTEAFF. The CDR3, as DNA: TGCGCCAGCAGCCAAGAGGGGGCAGGGTGGAACACTGAAGCTTTCTTT.